This TCR beta chain was sequenced during a study of blood T cell repertoires in COVID-19. Study background: Specimens from acute and convalescent COVID-19 originated in the United States, Italy and Spain. In each case, the material was cDNA or gDNA derived from T cells, B-cell-depleted T cells, or PBMCs.

The CDR3 has 12 amino acids. The V gene lost 7 bases and the J gene lost 9 bases, with 14 bases spanning the gap. CDR1 is LNHDA, CDR2 SQIVND, per germline (reference sequence). Original analysis: Quantification of nucleated cells was approximated via reference gene primer amplification. Assay: immunoSEQ multiplex PCR; the TCRdb copy retains only in-frame clones and omits some. That table is the source of V, J and clone size, and D and trimming were worked out from the DNA. The sample includes more than 35,000 clones, approximately 90% of them seen just once. V gene TRBV19 combines with J gene TRBJ2-3, with D hard to call. Sequenced input: peripheral blood. This TCR was recovered from a human donor in a cohort sampled during active COVID-19. The CDR3 protein is CASTSTSPTQYF. CDR3 sequence (DNA): TGTGCCAGTACCTCGACATCACCCACGCAGTATTTT.